This T cell receptor beta chain was identified in a study of T-cell reconstitution after alpha-beta-depleted transplantation in children. Notes on the study in general: It was reported that alpha-beta T cells came from several hundred expanded graft clones (about two months after transplant). A year had passed since transplant, and T-cell counts and diversity by then came mostly from newly produced T cells.

In regard to this clonotype: Its antigen is as yet unknown.

The CDR3 contains 14 residues. CDR1 is SGHRS, CDR2 YFSETQ, per germline. V was shortened by 9 bases and J by 6 bases, with 22 bases between the two germline ends. A TCRbeta library incorporating unique molecular identifiers was prepared. A single record per CDR3 protein comes from TCRdb applying MiXCR to the PCR reads. The repertoire holds roughly 340,000 distinct CDR3 sequences, with around 15% as singletons. This rearrangement joins TRBV5-1 to TRBJ2-7; weak D call: TRBD2 (6 bases). The source was PBMCs, mostly from graft donor cells, collected 360 days after TCRalphabeta/CD19-depleted stem cell transplant. The source is a male patient between 2 and 15 years old who had a stem cell transplant for acute lymphoblastic leukemia, so the T cells may come from the graft donor. Written as DNA, the CDR3 is TGCGCCACAACAACCGGGAGTCAATTCGCCGAGCAGTACTTC. Amino acids: CATTTGSQFAEQYF.